This is a list of T cell receptor beta chains from one sample in a study of CD8 T cells in Susac syndrome. MiXCR, run by TCRdb on the immunoSEQ multiplex PCR reads, gives a single entry per CDR3 protein. The sample shows hundreds of thousands of distinct CDR3 sequences, roughly 96% of them seen only once. The sequenced sample was CD4+ T cells from PBMCs. The receptors originated from a human donor with multiple sclerosis. Each CDR3 is given with its conserved first and last residue. D genes are given only for firm matches. Size is stated for part of the rows, as once, few or many counts, or as a class when the clone is expanded.

>TRBV19|NA|once|TRBJ1-2
CASTKWGYGYTF
TGTGCCAGTACCAAGTGGGGATATGGCTACACCTTC
>TRBV9|NA|NA|TRBJ2-1
CASSVQNEQFF
TGTGCCAGCAGCGTACAGAATGAGCAGTTCTTC
>TRBV10-3|TRBD1|NA|TRBJ1-2
CAISDAGTGVYGYTF
TGTGCCATCAGTGACGCCGGGACAGGGGTCTATGGCTACACCTTC
>TRBV28|TRBD1|NA|TRBJ1-2
CASSWTGGNYGYTF
TGTGCCAGCAGCTGGACAGGGGGAAACTATGGCTACACCTTC
>TRBV1|NA|NA|TRBJ2-7
CTSSHLRDGGYEQYF
TGCACCAGCAGCCACTTACGGGACGGAGGCTACGAGCAGTACTTC
>TRBV5-6|NA|NA|TRBJ2-1
CASSRTGEQFF
TGTGCCAGCAGCCGCACGGGGGAGCAGTTCTTC
>TRBV18|NA|NA|TRBJ2-5
CASSDGMPGETQYF
TGTGCCAGCTCTGATGGGATGCCAGGGGAGACCCAGTACTTC
>TRBV20-1|TRBD2|NA|TRBJ2-2
CSDSGRIGTGELFF
TGCAGTGATAGCGGGCGAATAGGGACCGGGGAGCTGTTTTTT
>TRBV25-1|NA|NA|TRBJ2-7
CASSVGPQLVAYEQYF
TGTGCCAGCAGTGTAGGGCCTCAACTAGTTGCCTACGAGCAGTACTTC
>TRBV7-6|NA|NA|TRBJ2-1
CASSSPSVGEQFF
TGTGCCAGCAGCTCCCCAAGCGTCGGGGAGCAGTTCTTC
>TRBV7-9|NA|NA|TRBJ1-3
CASSLITGSGNTIYF
TGTGCCAGCAGCTTAATTACAGGCTCTGGAAACACCATATATTTT
>TRBV5-1|NA|NA|TRBJ1-1
CASSLEIDTEAFF
TGCGCCAGCAGCTTGGAGATCGACACTGAAGCTTTCTTT
>TRBV15|NA|NA|TRBJ2-7
CATSRGQGRGEQYF
TGTGCCACCAGCAGAGGACAGGGGAGGGGCGAGCAGTACTTC
>TRBV29-1|TRBD2|NA|TRBJ2-1
CSVLADHNEQFF
TGCAGCGTGCTAGCGGACCACAATGAGCAGTTCTTC
>TRBV11-2|TRBD2|NA|TRBJ2-3
CASSASREGGLDTQYF
TGTGCCAGCAGCGCCTCGCGGGAGGGCGGCTTGGATACGCAGTATTTT
>TRBV18|NA|NA|TRBJ1-6
CASSPYRTTNSPLHF
TGTGCCAGCTCACCATATAGGACAACAAATTCACCCCTCCACTTT
>TRBV5-6|NA|NA|TRBJ1-3
CASSQGPPAHLNTIYF
TGTGCCAGCAGCCAGGGACCGCCTGCGCATTTAAACACCATATATTTT
>TRBV7-2|NA|NA|TRBJ2-7
CASSFFIDEQYF
TGTGCCAGCAGTTTCTTTATTGACGAGCAGTACTTC
>TRBV29-1|TRBD1|NA|TRBJ2-3
CSGKWDRGLDTQYF
TGCAGCGGGAAATGGGACAGGGGGTTGGATACGCAGTATTTT
>TRBV6-2/TRBV6-3|NA|NA|TRBJ2-5
CASSHLPSGGETQYF
TGTGCCAGCAGTCACCTCCCCTCGGGGGGCGAGACCCAGTACTTC
>TRBV6-5|NA|NA|TRBJ2-4
CASSYSFRGTDQYF
TGTGCCAGCAGTTACTCGTTCAGGGGTACGGATCAGTACTTC
>TRBV4-1|NA|NA|TRBJ1-2
CANRGAGGF
TGCGCCAACCGGGGGGCCGGGGGCTTC
>TRBV15|NA|NA|TRBJ2-7
CATGFLSSGEQYF
TGTGCCACCGGTTTTTTGTCATCGGGCGAGCAGTACTTC
>TRBV9|TRBD1|NA|TRBJ2-5
CASSVGLRDRKQETQYF
TGTGCCAGCAGCGTAGGTCTCCGGGACAGAAAGCAAGAGACCCAGTACTTC
>TRBV12-5|NA|NA|TRBJ2-5
CASGLVKGETQYF
TGTGCTAGTGGTTTGGTAAAAGGGGAGACCCAGTACTTC
>TRBV4-1|NA|NA|TRBJ1-5
CASSQDQDLSPQHF
TGCGCCAGCAGCCAAGATCAGGATCTCTCCCCCCAGCATTTT
>TRBV18|TRBD1|NA|TRBJ1-2
CASSPQPGQGAYTF
TGTGCCAGCTCACCACAGCCGGGACAGGGGGCATACACCTTC
>TRBV7-2|NA|once|TRBJ1-2
CASSLVWGGYTF
TGTGCCAGCAGCTTAGTTTGGGGTGGCTACACCTTC
>TRBV12-3/TRBV12-4|NA|NA|TRBJ1-1
CASRNTGGVGTEAFF
TGTGCCAGCAGAAACACGGGGGGTGTTGGCACTGAAGCTTTCTTT
>TRBV18|NA|few|TRBJ2-5
CASSPSGGETQYF
TGTGCCAGCTCACCATCAGGGGGGGAGACCCAGTACTTC
>TRBV2|NA|NA|TRBJ2-7
CASGARTVSYEQYF
TGTGCCAGCGGGGCCCGGACAGTATCCTACGAGCAGTACTTC
>TRBV30|TRBD2|NA|TRBJ2-4
CAWSGTSGSTQYF
TGTGCCTGGAGCGGGACTAGCGGGAGTACTCAGTACTTC